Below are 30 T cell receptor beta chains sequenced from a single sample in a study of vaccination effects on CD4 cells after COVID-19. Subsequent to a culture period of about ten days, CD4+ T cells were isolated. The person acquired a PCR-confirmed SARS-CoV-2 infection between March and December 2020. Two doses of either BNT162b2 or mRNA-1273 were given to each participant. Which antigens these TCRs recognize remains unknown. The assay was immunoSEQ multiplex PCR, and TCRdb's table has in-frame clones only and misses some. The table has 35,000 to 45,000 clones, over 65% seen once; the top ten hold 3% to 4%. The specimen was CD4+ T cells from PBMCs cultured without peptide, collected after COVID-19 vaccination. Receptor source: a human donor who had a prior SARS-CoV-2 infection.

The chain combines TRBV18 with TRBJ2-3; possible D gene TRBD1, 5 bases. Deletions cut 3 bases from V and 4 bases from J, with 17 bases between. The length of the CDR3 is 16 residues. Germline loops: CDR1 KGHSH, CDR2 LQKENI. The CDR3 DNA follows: TGTGCCAGCTCACCGACAGAAGCGTTTGGGGCAGATACGCAGTATTTT. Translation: CASSPTEAFGADTQYF.

In DNA form, the CDR3 reads TGTGCCAGCAGTTACTCACAGGCCCCAGGGCCCCAGCATTTT. Translated: CASSYSQAPGPQHF. The chain couples TRBV6-6 to TRBJ1-5; D is perhaps TRBD1 (5 bases). Germline-derived CDR1 and CDR2 are MNHNY and SVGAGI (reference sequence). The length of the CDR3 is 14 residues. V lost 0 bases and J 9 bases, leaving 12 bases between the germline ends.

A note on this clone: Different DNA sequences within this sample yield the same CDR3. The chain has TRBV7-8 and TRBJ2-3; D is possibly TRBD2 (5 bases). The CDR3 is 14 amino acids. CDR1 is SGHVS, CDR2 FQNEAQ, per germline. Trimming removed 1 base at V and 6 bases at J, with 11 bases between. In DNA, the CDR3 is TGTGCCAGCAGCTTAGAGGGTCGAGGGGATACGCAGTATTTT. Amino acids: CASSLEGRGDTQYF.

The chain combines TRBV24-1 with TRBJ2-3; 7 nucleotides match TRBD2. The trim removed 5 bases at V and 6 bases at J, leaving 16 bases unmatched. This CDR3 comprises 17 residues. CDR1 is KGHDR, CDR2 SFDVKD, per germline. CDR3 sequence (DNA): TGTGCCACCAGTGGTTACGGAGCTAGCGCACTAGCGGATACGCAGTATTTT. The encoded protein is CATSGYGASALADTQYF.

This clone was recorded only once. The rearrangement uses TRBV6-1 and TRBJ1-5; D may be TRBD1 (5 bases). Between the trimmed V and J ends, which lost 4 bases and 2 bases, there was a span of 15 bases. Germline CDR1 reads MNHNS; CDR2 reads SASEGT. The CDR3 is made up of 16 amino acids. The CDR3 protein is CASSGAPWGGNQPQHF. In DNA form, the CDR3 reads TGTGCCAGCAGTGGCGCCCCTTGGGGCGGCAATCAGCCCCAGCATTTT.

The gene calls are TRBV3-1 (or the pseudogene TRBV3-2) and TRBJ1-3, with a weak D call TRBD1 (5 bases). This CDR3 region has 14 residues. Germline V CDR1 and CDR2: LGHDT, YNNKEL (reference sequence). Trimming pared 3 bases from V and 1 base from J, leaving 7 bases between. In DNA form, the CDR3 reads TGTGCCAGCAGCCAGGCAGGGTCTGGAAACACCATATATTTT. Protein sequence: CASSQAGSGNTIYF.

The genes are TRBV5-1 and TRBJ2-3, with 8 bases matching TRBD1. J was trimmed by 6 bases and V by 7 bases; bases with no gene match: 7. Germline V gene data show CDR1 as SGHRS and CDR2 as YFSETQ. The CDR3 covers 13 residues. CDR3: CASGQGALDTQYF. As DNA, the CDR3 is TGCGCCAGCGGGCAGGGGGCATTGGATACGCAGTATTTT. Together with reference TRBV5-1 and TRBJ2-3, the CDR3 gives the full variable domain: KAGVTQTPRYLIKTRGQQVTLSCSPISGHRSVSWYQQTPGQGLQFLFEYFSETQRNKGNFPGRFSGRQFSNSRSEMNVSTLELGDSALYLCASGQGALDTQYFGPGTRLTVL.

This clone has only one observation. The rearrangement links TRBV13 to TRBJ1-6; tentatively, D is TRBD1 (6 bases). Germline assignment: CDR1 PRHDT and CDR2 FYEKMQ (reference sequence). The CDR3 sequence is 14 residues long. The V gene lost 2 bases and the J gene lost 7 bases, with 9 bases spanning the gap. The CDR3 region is CASSLQGRNSPLHF. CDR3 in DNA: TGTGCCAGCAGCTTACAGGGGAGGAATTCACCCCTCCACTTT.

CDR3 bases: TGTGCCAGTAGTATAGTCCAGCACTCTGGAAACACCATATATTTT. Its protein product is CASSIVQHSGNTIYF. The V gene is TRBV19, the J gene TRBJ1-3; D uncertain. Germline V gene lookup returns CDR1 LNHDA and CDR2 SQIVND (reference sequence). Trimming shortened V by 1 base and J by 0 bases, and 7 bases separated the two germline ends. There are 15 residues in the CDR3. Variable domain in full (rest from reference TRBV19 and TRBJ1-3): DGGITQSPKYLFRKEGQNVTLSCEQNLNHDAMYWYRQDPGQGLRLIYYSQIVNDFQKGDIAEGYSVSREKKESFPLTVTSAQKNPTAFYLCASSIVQHSGNTIYFGEGSWLTVV.

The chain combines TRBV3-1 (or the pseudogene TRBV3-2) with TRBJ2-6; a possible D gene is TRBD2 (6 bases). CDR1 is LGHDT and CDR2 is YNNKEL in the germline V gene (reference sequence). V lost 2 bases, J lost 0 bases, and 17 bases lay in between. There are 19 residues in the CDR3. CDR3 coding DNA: TGTGCCAGCAGCCAAACGTTGTCGGGGGTAAGCTCTGGGGCCAACGTCCTGACTTTC. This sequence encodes CASSQTLSGVSSGANVLTF.

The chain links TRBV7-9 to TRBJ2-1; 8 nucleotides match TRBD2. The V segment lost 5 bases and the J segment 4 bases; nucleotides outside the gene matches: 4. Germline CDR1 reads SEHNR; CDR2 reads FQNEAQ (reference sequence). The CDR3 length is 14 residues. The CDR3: CASSPTSGYNEQFF. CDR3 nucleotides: TGTGCCAGCAGCCCCACTAGCGGATACAATGAGCAGTTCTTC. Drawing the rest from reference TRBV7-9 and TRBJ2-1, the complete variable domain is DTGVSQNPRHKITKRGQNVTFRCDPISEHNRLYWYRQTLGQGPEFLTYFQNEAQLEKSRLLSDRFSAERPKGSFSTLEIQRTEQGDSAMYLCASSPTSGYNEQFFGPGTRLTVL.

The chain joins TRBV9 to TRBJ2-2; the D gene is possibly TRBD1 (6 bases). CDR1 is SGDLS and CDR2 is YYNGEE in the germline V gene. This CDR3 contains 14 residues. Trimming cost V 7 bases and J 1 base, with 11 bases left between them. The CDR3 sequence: CASSQGRNTGELFF. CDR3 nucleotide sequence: TGTGCCAGCTCGCAGGGGCGGAACACCGGGGAGCTGTTTTTT. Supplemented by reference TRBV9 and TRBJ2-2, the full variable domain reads DSGVTQTPKHLITATGQRVTLRCSPRSGDLSVYWYQQSLDQGLQFLIQYYNGEERAKGNILERFSAQQFPDLHSELNLSSLELGDSALYFCASSQGRNTGELFFGEGSRLTVL.

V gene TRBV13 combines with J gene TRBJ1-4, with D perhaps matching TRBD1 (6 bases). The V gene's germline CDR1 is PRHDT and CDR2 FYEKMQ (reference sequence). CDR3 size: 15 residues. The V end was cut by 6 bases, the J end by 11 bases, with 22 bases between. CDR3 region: CASRQGLTGPGKLFF. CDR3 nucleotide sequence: TGTGCCAGCAGACAAGGGTTAACAGGGCCGGGGAAACTGTTTTTT.

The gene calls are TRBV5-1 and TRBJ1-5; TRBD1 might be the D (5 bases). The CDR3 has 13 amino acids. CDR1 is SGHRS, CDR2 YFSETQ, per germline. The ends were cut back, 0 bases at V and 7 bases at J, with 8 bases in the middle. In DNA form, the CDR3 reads TGCGCCAGCAGCTTGGTTGGGGACCAGCCCCAGCATTTT. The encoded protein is CASSLVGDQPQHF.

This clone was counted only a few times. The DNA for the CDR3 is TGCGCCAGCAGCTTGGGTTTGGGGGCCGGGGAGCTGTTTTTT. Its translation is CASSLGLGAGELFF. The J gene is TRBJ2-2, the V gene TRBV5-1; D is possibly TRBD1 or TRBD2 (5 bases each). CDR1 is SGHRS and CDR2 is YFSETQ in the germline V gene. The CDR3 length is 14 residues. Trimming pared 0 bases from V and 6 bases from J, leaving 9 bases between.

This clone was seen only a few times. The CDR3 coding sequence is TGTGCCAGCAGCCCGCTAGGAGCTCTCAGCGGGAGCACAGATACGCAGTATTTT. Its protein product is CASSPLGALSGSTDTQYF. This chain connects TRBV7-3 to TRBJ2-3, with D possibly matching TRBD2 (6 bases). Germline V gene data show CDR1 as SGHTA and CDR2 as FQGTGA. The CDR3 consists of 18 residues. Trimming shortened V by 5 bases and J by 0 bases, and 21 bases separated the two germline ends.

The chain's CDR3 is CASSYSRTQPQHF. The CDR3 DNA follows: TGTGCCAGCAGTTACTCGAGGACTCAGCCCCAGCATTTT. The chain links TRBV6-5 to TRBJ1-5; no firm D call. The germline V gene has CDR1 MNHEY and CDR2 SVGAGI. CDR3 length: 13 residues. The V gene lost 0 bases and the J gene lost 6 bases, with 6 bases spanning the gap.

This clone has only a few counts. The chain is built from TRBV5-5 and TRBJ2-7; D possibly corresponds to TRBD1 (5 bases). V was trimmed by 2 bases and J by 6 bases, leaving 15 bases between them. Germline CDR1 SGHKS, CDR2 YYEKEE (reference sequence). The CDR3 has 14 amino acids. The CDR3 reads CASSLLGVTSEQYF. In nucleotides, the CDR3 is TGTGCCAGCAGCTTATTAGGGGTTACAAGCGAGCAGTACTTC.

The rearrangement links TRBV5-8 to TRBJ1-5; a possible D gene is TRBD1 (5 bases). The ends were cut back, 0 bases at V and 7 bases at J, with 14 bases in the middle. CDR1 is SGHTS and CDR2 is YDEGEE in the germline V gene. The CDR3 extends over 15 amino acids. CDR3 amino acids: CASSLETAVSQPQHF. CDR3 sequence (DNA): TGTGCCAGCAGCTTGGAGACAGCGGTCTCGCAGCCCCAGCATTTT.

CDR3 region: CAWSLRPNTEQFF. CDR3 DNA: TGTGCCTGGAGCTTGAGGCCGAACACTGAGCAGTTCTTC. The V call is TRBV30, the J call TRBJ2-1, with D unresolved. Trimming removed 3 bases from V and 9 bases from J, with 15 bases in between. Germline CDR1 GTSNPN, CDR2 SVGIG (reference sequence). This CDR3 is 13 amino acids long.

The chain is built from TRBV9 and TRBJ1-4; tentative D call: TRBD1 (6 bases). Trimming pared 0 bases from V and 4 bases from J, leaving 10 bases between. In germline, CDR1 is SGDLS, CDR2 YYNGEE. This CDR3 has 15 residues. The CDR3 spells CASSVATGHNEKLFF. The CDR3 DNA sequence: TGTGCCAGCAGCGTAGCTACAGGGCATAATGAAAAACTGTTTTTT.

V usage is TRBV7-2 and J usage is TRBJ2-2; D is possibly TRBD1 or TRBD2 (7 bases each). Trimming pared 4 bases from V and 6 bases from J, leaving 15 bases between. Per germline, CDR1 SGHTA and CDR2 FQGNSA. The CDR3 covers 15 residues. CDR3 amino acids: CASSSRQGGAGELFF. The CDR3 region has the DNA TGTGCCAGCAGCTCCCGCCAGGGGGGGGCCGGGGAGCTGTTTTTT. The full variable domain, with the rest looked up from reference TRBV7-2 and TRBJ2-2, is GAGVSQSPSNKVTEKGKDVELRCDPISGHTALYWYRQSLGQGLEFLIYFQGNSAPDKSGLPSDRFSAERTGGSVSTLTIQRTQQEDSAVYLCASSSRQGGAGELFFGEGSRLTVL.

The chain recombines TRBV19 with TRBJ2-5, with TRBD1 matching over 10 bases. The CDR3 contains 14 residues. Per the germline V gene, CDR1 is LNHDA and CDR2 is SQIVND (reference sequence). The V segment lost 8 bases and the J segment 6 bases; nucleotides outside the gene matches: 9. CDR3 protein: CASGETGGAKTQYF. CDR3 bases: TGTGCCAGTGGAGAGACAGGGGGCGCGAAGACCCAGTACTTC.

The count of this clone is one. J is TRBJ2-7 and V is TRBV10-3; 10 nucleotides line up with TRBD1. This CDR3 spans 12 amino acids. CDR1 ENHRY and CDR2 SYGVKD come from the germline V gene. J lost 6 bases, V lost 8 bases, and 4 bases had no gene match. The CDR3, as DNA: TGTGCCATCGAGGGACAGGGGACCGAGCAGTACTTC. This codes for CAIEGQGTEQYF.

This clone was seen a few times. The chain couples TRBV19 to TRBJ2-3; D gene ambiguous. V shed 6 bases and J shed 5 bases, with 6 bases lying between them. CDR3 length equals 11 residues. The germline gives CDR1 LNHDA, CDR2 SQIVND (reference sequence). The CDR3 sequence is CASSFGDTQYF. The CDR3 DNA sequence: TGTGCCAGTAGCTTCGGAGATACGCAGTATTTT.

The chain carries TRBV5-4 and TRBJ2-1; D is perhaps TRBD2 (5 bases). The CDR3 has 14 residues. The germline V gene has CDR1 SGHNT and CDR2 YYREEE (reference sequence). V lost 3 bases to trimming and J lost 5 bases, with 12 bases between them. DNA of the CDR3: TGTGCCAGCAGCTCCGCTATTAGCGACAATGAGCAGTTCTTC. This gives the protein CASSSAISDNEQFF. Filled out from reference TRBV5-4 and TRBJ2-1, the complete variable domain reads ETGVTQSPTHLIKTRGQQVTLRCSSQSGHNTVSWYQQALGQGPQFIFQYYREEENGRGNFPPRFSGLQFPNYSSELNVNALELDDSALYLCASSSAISDNEQFFGPGTRLTVL.

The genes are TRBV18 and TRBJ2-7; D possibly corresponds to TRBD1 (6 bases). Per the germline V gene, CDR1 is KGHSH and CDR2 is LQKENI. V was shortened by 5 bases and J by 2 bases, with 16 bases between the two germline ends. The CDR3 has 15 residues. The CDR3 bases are TGTGCCAGCTCAGCTTACGGGACACCAACCTACGAGCAGTACTTC. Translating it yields CASSAYGTPTYEQYF.

This chain's CDR3 is CATSRDFLAGDTQYF. The CDR3 DNA is TGTGCCACCAGCAGGGACTTTCTGGCCGGCGATACGCAGTATTTT. The chain couples TRBV15 to TRBJ2-3, with D tentatively TRBD2 (5 bases). The CDR3 loop spans 15 amino acids. Germline-derived CDR1 and CDR2 are LNHNV and YYDKDF (reference sequence). V lost 3 bases and J lost 6, with 16 bases in between. Full variable domain (missing parts from reference TRBV15 and TRBJ2-3): DAMVIQNPRYQVTQFGKPVTLSCSQTLNHNVMYWYQQKSSQAPKLLFHYYDKDFNNEADTPDNFQSRRPNTSFCFLDIRSPGLGDTAMYLCATSRDFLAGDTQYFGPGTRLTVL.

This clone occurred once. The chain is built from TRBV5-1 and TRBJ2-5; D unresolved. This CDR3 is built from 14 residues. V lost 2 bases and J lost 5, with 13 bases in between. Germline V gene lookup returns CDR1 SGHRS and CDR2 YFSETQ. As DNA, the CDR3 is TGCGCCAGCAGCTTAAATGGGGTTACGGAGACCCAGTACTTC. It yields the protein CASSLNGVTETQYF.

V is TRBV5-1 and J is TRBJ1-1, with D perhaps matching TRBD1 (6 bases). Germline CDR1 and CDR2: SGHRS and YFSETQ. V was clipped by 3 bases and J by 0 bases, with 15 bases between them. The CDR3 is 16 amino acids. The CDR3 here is CASSSRLQGLNTEAFF. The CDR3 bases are TGCGCCAGCAGCTCCCGTTTACAGGGCCTGAACACTGAAGCTTTCTTT.